This paragraph reports one T cell receptor (beta chain). Its antigen is undetermined. This sample is part of a study of radiation and T cells in renal cell carcinoma. Study at large: Nephrectomy followed 15 Gy stereotactic body radiation by 4 weeks.

Time point indicated: blood 2 weeks post-SBRT. Treatment of the sample: 15 Gy SBRT to primary tumor, nephrectomy 4 weeks later. This CDR3 is built from 13 residues. Trimming at V came to 7 bases and at J to 7 bases, leaving 6 bases not matched to a gene. CDR1 and CDR2 from the germline V gene are SNHLY and FYNNEI. Sequencing used immunoSEQ multiplex PCR; TCRdb keeps in-frame clones, though not all of them. The table lists about 150,000 clones, 87% of them singletons, with roughly 13% in the top ten. Study outcomes and limitations: Top tumor clonotypes rose in blood 2 weeks post-radiation, then contracted.

The TCR sequence derives from a woman aged 45-59 years with renal cell carcinoma. The sample in question was blood, obtained from a patient whose treatment included radiotherapy and nephrectomy. The chain links TRBV2 to TRBJ1-1; 10 nucleotides line up with TRBD1. CDR3 in DNA: TGTGCCAGCACCCCTGACAGGGGGCGTGAAGCTTTCTTT. Translating it yields CASTPDRGREAFF.